The T cell receptor beta chain described here comes from a study of T cells in localized non-small cell lung cancer (dated by TCRdb to the early 2020s). At the level of the whole study: The study examined T cell repertoires in a few hundred patients with early-stage NSCLC and compared tumors with uninvolved tumor-adjacent lungs. The cohort was made up of around 240 treatment-naive NSCLC patients whose localized lung tumors had been resected. The mean age of the NSCLC patients was just over 65 years, with 130 or so men and nearly 110 women. The investigation overall reported the following: The highest T cell clonality was observed in uninvolved tumor-adjacent lung, where clonality exceeded that of tumor, suggesting that antigenic responses were more focused in uninvolved tumor-adjacent lung. A median of 57 of the top 100 tumor clones were detected in paired uninvolved adjacent lung, and some 29 of these tumor clones were also found among the top 100 clones of the paired uninvolved adjacent lung. Higher blood T cell density associated with longer overall survival, while higher adjacent-lung clonality associated with shorter survival. Because of the exploratory design, TCR variables were selected using unadjusted p-values without false-discovery rate correction. Because multi-region tumor sequencing was not performed, intratumor heterogeneity could not be ruled out.

Of note for this clone: Its antigen remains unidentified. No base qualities exist here, and no much larger clone lies one base off it.

The V end gives up 10 bases and the J end 0 bases, leaving 7 bases in the junction not matched to a gene. Spanning cysteine to phenylalanine, the CDR3 consists of 14 amino acids. Solely the CDR3 DNA is kept, with 42 bases framed from the first base. Reading the germline V gene gives CDR1 SGHDT and CDR2 YYEEEE. TCR beta CDR3 regions were sequenced from DNA using the immunoSEQ Assay. The original methods were these. To compute T cell density, TCR beta template counts were normalized to usable DNA, which was estimated by amplifying housekeeping genes. The preseqR package was used to estimate richness by extrapolating to 400,000 templates for PBMC samples and to 120,000 templates for tissue samples. Clonality was defined by subtracting Pielou's evenness from one. Tissue-enriched TCRs were identified by differential abundance testing using productive amino-acid clonotypes, minimum total count 5 and alpha 0.1. Repertoire overlap between compartments was quantified with the Jaccard Index and Morisita Overlap Index. TCR beta CDR3s were clustered by GLIPH together with public tetramer-defined viral CDR3s, and at least three viral sequences plus V-gene enrichment were required for viral motifs. TCRdb took this table from immuneACCESS and kept in-frame rearrangements with V and J called. Such tables lack part of the clones; where checked against another copy, unresolved V genes explain under half of the gap, and the rest is unexplained. V and J calls and clone size are as listed in that table; D and trimming were resolved from the DNA. The sample yields 40,000 to 60,000 clones; about 87% were counted once. Approximately 15% of the sample is in the top ten clones.

At diagnosis, tumor, uninvolved tumor-adjacent lung and peripheral blood were collected and then preserved as a mix of FFPE and fresh-frozen material. For TCR repertoire profiling, blood samples were analyzed as peripheral blood mononuclear cells. This sequence was found in a female donor with stage II lung adenocarcinoma. Sequencing was performed on PBMCs, taken before any cancer treatment. Here the chain combines TRBV5-6 and TRBJ1-2; 9 nucleotides in the junction match TRBD1. DNA sequence: TGTGCCGGCAACGACAGGGGGACTAACTATGGCTACACCTTC. Its translation is CAGNDRGTNYGYTF. The CDR3 plus the reference TRBV5-6 and TRBJ1-2 genes for the other parts give the full variable domain: DAGVTQSPTHLIKTRGQQVTLRCSPKSGHDTVSWYQQALGQGPQFIFQYYEEEERQRGNFPDRFSGHQFPNYSSELNVNALLLGDSALYLCAGNDRGTNYGYTFGSGTRLTVV.